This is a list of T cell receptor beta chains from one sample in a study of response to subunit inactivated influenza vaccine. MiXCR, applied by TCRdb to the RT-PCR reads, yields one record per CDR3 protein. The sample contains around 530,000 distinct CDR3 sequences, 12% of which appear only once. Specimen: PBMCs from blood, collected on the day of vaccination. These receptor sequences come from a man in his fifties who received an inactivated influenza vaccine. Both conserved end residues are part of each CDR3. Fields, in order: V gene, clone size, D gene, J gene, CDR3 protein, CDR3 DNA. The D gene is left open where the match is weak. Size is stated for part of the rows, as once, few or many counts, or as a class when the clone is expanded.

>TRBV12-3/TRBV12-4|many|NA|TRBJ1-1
CASSSGGYTEAFF
TGTGCCAGCAGCTCGGGGGGGTACACTGAAGCTTTCTTT
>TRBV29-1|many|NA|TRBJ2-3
CSVEQASTDTQYF
TGCAGCGTTGAACAGGCGAGCACAGATACGCAGTATTTT
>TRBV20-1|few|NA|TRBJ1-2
CSARDPSGSGYTF
TGCAGTGCTAGAGATCCGTCAGGTAGTGGCTACACCTTC
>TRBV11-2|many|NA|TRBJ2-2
CASSLDAGIGELFF
TGTGCCAGCAGCTTAGATGCGGGAATCGGGGAGCTGTTTTTT
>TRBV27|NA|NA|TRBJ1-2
CASSFQLGGYGYTF
TGTGCCAGCAGTTTTCAGCTGGGGGGATATGGCTACACCTTC
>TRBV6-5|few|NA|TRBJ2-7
CASSYTGFYEQYF
TGTGCCAGCAGTTACACAGGGTTCTACGAGCAGTACTTC
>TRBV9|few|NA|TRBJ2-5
CASSPHPQETQYF
TGTGCCAGCAGCCCCCATCCCCAAGAGACCCAGTACTTC
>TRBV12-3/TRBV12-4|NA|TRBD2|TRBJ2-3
CASSLREGADTQYF
TGTGCCAGCAGTTTGAGGGAGGGCGCAGATACGCAGTATTTT
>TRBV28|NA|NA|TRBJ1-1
CASSLFQDLAAFF
TGTGCCAGCAGTTTATTCCAGGACCTGGCGGCTTTCTTT
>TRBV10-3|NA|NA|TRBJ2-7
CAISESTAGLGNEQYF
TGTGCCATCAGTGAGTCGACGGCAGGCCTCGGCAACGAGCAGTACTTC
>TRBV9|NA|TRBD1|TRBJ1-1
CASSPWTGRGTEAFF
TGTGCCAGCAGCCCATGGACAGGGCGTGGCACTGAAGCTTTCTTT
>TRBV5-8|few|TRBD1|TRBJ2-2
CASSLVQGADTGELFF
TGTGCCAGCAGCTTGGTTCAGGGGGCCGACACCGGGGAGCTGTTTTTT
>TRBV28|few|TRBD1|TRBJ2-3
CASTKGQGLTDTQYF
TGTGCCAGCACCAAAGGACAGGGTTTGACAGATACGCAGTATTTT
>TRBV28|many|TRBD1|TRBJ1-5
CASSLMIADRGRNQPQHF
TGTGCCAGCAGTTTGATGATCGCGGACAGGGGGAGGAATCAGCCCCAGCATTTT
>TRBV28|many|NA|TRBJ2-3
CASSPPTLSTDTQYF
TGTGCCAGCAGCCCCCCGACCCTCAGCACAGATACGCAGTATTTT
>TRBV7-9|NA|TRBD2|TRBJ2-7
CASSYGSGGDYEQYF
TGTGCCAGCAGCTATGGGAGCGGGGGGGACTACGAGCAGTACTTC
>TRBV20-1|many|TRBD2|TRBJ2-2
CSARWGGSGELFF
TGCAGTGCTAGATGGGGGGGGTCCGGGGAGCTGTTTTTT
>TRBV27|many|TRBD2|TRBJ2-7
CASRRLPTSGSIHEQYF
TGTGCCAGCAGGCGACTCCCTACTAGCGGGAGTATCCACGAGCAGTACTTC
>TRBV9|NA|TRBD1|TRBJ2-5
CASSPQQGKLETQYF
TGTGCCAGCAGCCCTCAACAGGGGAAGTTGGAGACCCAGTACTTC
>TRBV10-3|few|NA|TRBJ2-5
CAIKGGGETQYF
TGTGCCATCAAGGGGGGGGGTGAGACCCAGTACTTC
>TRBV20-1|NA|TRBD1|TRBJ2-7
CSANRGQGAYEQYF
TGCAGTGCTAATAGGGGACAGGGGGCCTACGAGCAGTACTTC
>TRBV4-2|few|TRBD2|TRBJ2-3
CASSQDYGLAGATDTQYF
TGTGCCAGCAGCCAAGATTATGGGCTAGCGGGGGCCACAGATACGCAGTATTTT
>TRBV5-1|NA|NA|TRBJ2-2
CASSPGAGRSTGELFF
TGCGCCAGCAGCCCCGGCGCAGGCCGTTCCACCGGGGAGCTGTTTTTT
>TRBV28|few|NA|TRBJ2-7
CASSHGPAVSPDEQYF
TGTGCCAGCAGTCACGGACCAGCGGTGTCCCCCGACGAGCAGTACTTC
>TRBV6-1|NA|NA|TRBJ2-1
CASSPPGRVYIEQFF
TGTGCCAGCAGCCCCCCAGGACGGGTTTACATTGAGCAGTTCTTC